Shown below are 22 T cell receptor beta chains from a single sample sequenced in a study of OX40 agonist ivuxolimab in advanced cancers. Method: immunoSEQ multiplex PCR; TCRdb's copy keeps in-frame clones and lacks some. The table shows fewer than 35,000 clones, with around nine tenths occurring only once. The sample in question was CD4+ or CD8+ T cells sorted from blood, obtained in a trial of the OX40 agonist ivuxolimab. The source is an adult with an advanced solid tumor such as melanoma, head and neck, liver or kidney cancer.

The chain joins TRBV5-6 to TRBJ2-4; the D gene could be TRBD1 or TRBD2 (6 bases each). Per the germline V gene, CDR1 is SGHDT and CDR2 is YYEEEE. The CDR3 has 16 amino acids. Between the trimmed V and J ends, which lost 4 bases and 1 base, there was a span of 15 bases. CDR3 nucleotides: TGTGCCAGCAGCCTCGGGGGCTGGGGGGCCAAAAACATTCAGTACTTC. It translates to CASSLGGWGAKNIQYF. Drawing the rest from reference TRBV5-6 and TRBJ2-4, the complete variable domain is DAGVTQSPTHLIKTRGQQVTLRCSPKSGHDTVSWYQQALGQGPQFIFQYYEEEERQRGNFPDRFSGHQFPNYSSELNVNALLLGDSALYLCASSLGGWGAKNIQYFGAGTRLSVL.

The CDR3 nucleotides are TGTGCCATCAGTGAACCGGACAGTTTCTACGAGCAGTACTTC. This codes for CAISEPDSFYEQYF. The J gene is TRBJ2-7, the V gene TRBV10-3; weak D call: TRBD1 (6 bases). CDR3 size: 14 residues. The germline gives CDR1 ENHRY, CDR2 SYGVKD. The V and J ends lost 3 bases and 3 bases respectively, with 12 bases between them.

V gene TRBV5-6 combines with J gene TRBJ2-2, with 7 bases fitting TRBD2. Germline CDR1 and CDR2: SGHDT and YYEEEE. The CDR3 is made up of 15 amino acids. Trimming removed 2 bases from V and 7 bases from J; junction bases left unmatched: 8. The CDR3 loop reads CASSFDGRMNGELFF. The DNA of the CDR3 is TGTGCCAGCAGCTTCGACGGGAGGATGAACGGGGAGCTGTTTTTT. The full variable domain, its missing parts supplied by reference TRBV5-6 and TRBJ2-2, is DAGVTQSPTHLIKTRGQQVTLRCSPKSGHDTVSWYQQALGQGPQFIFQYYEEEERQRGNFPDRFSGHQFPNYSSELNVNALLLGDSALYLCASSFDGRMNGELFFGEGSRLTVL.

The CDR3 loop reads CASSIQGGYEKLFF. Here the CDR3 DNA reads TGTGCCAGTAGTATACAGGGAGGGTACGAAAAACTGTTTTTT. V is TRBV19 and J is TRBJ1-4; perhaps TRBD1 as D (5 bases). Deletions cut 2 bases from V and 8 bases from J, with 12 bases between. Per the germline V gene, CDR1 is LNHDA and CDR2 is SQIVND (reference sequence). The CDR3 is 14 residues long.

The rearrangement links TRBV27 to TRBJ1-5; TRBD1 matches at 7 bases. Germline CDR1 MNHEY, CDR2 SMNVEV (reference sequence). The CDR3 length is 15 residues. After removal of 8 bases from V and 3 bases from J, the junction contained 10 bases not matched to a gene. CDR3 coding DNA: TGTGCCAGCGGGAAGACGGGACAGCTCAATCAGCCCCAGCATTTT. Its translation: CASGKTGQLNQPQHF.

V gene TRBV4-1 combines with J gene TRBJ1-2, with no clear D. The CDR3 contains 15 residues. CDR1 and CDR2 from the germline V gene are MGHRA and YSYEKL. The V gene lost 1 base and the J gene lost 0 bases, with 9 bases spanning the gap. In DNA, the CDR3 is TGCGCCAGCAGCCAAGCAACCAGCACTAACTATGGCTACACCTTC. Amino acid sequence: CASSQATSTNYGYTF.

The rearrangement uses TRBV9 and TRBJ1-4, with D perhaps TRBD1 (5 bases). The CDR3 length is 14 residues. V lost 3 bases to trimming and J lost 7 bases, with 13 bases between them. Germline CDR1 is SGDLS and CDR2 is YYNGEE. This CDR3 is CASSALGEGEKLFF. Here the CDR3 DNA reads TGTGCCAGCAGCGCCCTAGGGGAGGGTGAAAAACTGTTTTTT.

The V and J genes are TRBV6-1 and TRBJ1-2; D call uncertain. Per the germline V gene, CDR1 is MNHNS and CDR2 is SASEGT. Trimming pared 6 bases from V and 4 bases from J, leaving 18 bases between. The CDR3 has 15 amino acids. For the CDR3, the DNA is TGTGCCAGCAGCTCTACCCGGGTCTCCGGCTATGGCTACACCTTC. This sequence encodes CASSSTRVSGYGYTF.

The chain links TRBV6-5 to TRBJ1-5; no firm D call. The ends were cut back, 4 bases at V and 4 bases at J, with 8 bases in the middle. The CDR3 contains 13 residues. The V gene's germline CDR1 is MNHEY and CDR2 SVGAGI. CDR3 nucleotides: TGTGCCAGCAGTTCCAATCTAAATCAGCCCCAGCATTTT. This encodes CASSSNLNQPQHF.

V gene TRBV5-6 combines with J gene TRBJ2-2; D might be TRBD1 (6 bases). The CDR3 consists of 17 residues. Trimming stripped 1 base from V and 6 bases from J, with 19 bases between. Germline CDR1 is SGHDT and CDR2 is YYEEEE. Written as DNA, the CDR3 is TGTGCCAGCAGCTTGTACAAGACAGGCGACACGGCCGGGGAGCTGTTTTTT. Its protein is CASSLYKTGDTAGELFF.

The chain is built from TRBV6-5 and TRBJ1-5; tentative D call: TRBD1 (5 bases). Germline-derived CDR1 and CDR2 are MNHEY and SVGAGI. The CDR3 spans 13 residues. Trimming stripped 5 bases from V and 3 bases from J, with 8 bases between. CDR3 residues: CASSTGPNQPQHF. The CDR3 nucleotides read TGTGCCAGCAGTACAGGACCCAATCAGCCCCAGCATTTT.

The chain couples TRBV6-1 to TRBJ2-7; TRBD2 might be the D (7 bases). The CDR3 is made up of 14 amino acids. V lost 1 base and J 4 bases, leaving 11 bases between the germline ends. Germline V gene data show CDR1 as MNHNS and CDR2 as SASEGT. The CDR3 nucleotides are TGTGCCAGCAGTGAAGGGGGAGGGGGATACGAGCAGTACTTC. Protein product: CASSEGGGGYEQYF.

The chain links TRBV13 to TRBJ2-1, with TRBD2 matching over 13 bases. The germline gives CDR1 PRHDT, CDR2 FYEKMQ (reference sequence). V was pared by 5 bases and J by 8 bases, with 6 bases of the junction left unmatched. The CDR3 runs 15 residues. CDR3: CASSVGLAGEDEQFF. CDR3 in DNA: TGTGCCAGCAGCGTCGGACTAGCGGGAGAGGATGAGCAGTTCTTC.

The rearrangement links TRBV15 to TRBJ2-6; TRBD1 or TRBD2 may be the D gene (5 bases each). The CDR3 has 15 residues. Trimming removed 0 bases from V and 4 bases from J, with 7 bases in between. The germline CDR1 and CDR2 sequences are LNHNV and YYDKDF (reference sequence). The CDR3 here is CATSRDRGGANVLTF. The CDR3 nucleotides are TGTGCCACCAGCAGAGATCGGGGCGGGGCCAACGTCCTGACTTTC.

The sample holds one count of this clone. This rearrangement joins TRBV7-9 to TRBJ1-5; D unclear. The V end was cut by 0 bases, the J end by 3 bases, with 12 bases between. The germline V gene encodes CDR1 SEHNR and CDR2 FQNEAQ (reference sequence). The CDR3 extends over 16 amino acids. CDR3 loop: CASSLAVASNNQPQHF. As DNA, the CDR3 is TGTGCCAGCAGCTTAGCGGTGGCCTCTAACAATCAGCCCCAGCATTTT.

V usage is TRBV2 and J usage is TRBJ2-3; maybe TRBD1 (6 bases). Germline lookup yields CDR1 SNHLY and CDR2 FYNNEI. V was trimmed by 5 bases and J by 0 bases, leaving 12 bases between them. CDR3 length: 15 residues. The DNA of the CDR3 is TGTGCCAGCAGTCCAGGGGCAGCTAGCACAGATACGCAGTATTTT. Translated, it gives CASSPGAASTDTQYF.

This sequence joins TRBV6-5 and TRBJ1-5, with D unclear. From germline, CDR1 is MNHEY and CDR2 SVGAGI. The ends were cut back, 5 bases at V and 2 bases at J, with 13 bases in the middle. CDR3 length: 15 residues. The CDR3 sequence: CASSPAGVGNQPQHF. As DNA, the CDR3 is TGTGCCAGCAGTCCGGCCGGGGTTGGCAATCAGCCCCAGCATTTT.

The chain has TRBV18 and TRBJ2-1, with 7 bases aligning to TRBD2. CDR1 and CDR2 (germline): KGHSH, LQKENI. The CDR3 extends over 16 amino acids. V trimming: 0 bases; J trimming: 4 bases; junction bases outside the gene matches: 6. CDR3 bases: TGTGCCAGCTCACCACCGGGGCTAGCGGTATACAATGAGCAGTTCTTC. This codes for CASSPPGLAVYNEQFF.

V is TRBV11-2 and J is TRBJ1-2; D gene unclear. This CDR3 contains 15 residues. CDR1 SGHAT and CDR2 FQNNGV come from the germline V gene. With 5 bases removed from V and 6 bases from J, the gap between germline ends came to 19 bases. CDR3 region: CASSLSWTIADGYTF. For the CDR3, the DNA is TGTGCCAGCAGCCTAAGTTGGACGATAGCTGATGGCTACACCTTC.

The rearrangement joins TRBV30 to TRBJ1-1; maybe TRBD1 (5 bases). Germline V lookup: CDR1 GTSNPN, CDR2 SVGIG (reference sequence). The CDR3 covers 12 residues. Trimming took off 3 bases at V and 8 bases at J, with 13 bases between the two ends. The CDR3 region is CAWSVGGVEAFF. The CDR3 DNA follows: TGTGCCTGGAGCGTGGGGGGGGTGGAAGCTTTCTTT. Drawing the rest from reference TRBV30 and TRBJ1-1, the complete variable domain is SQTIHQWPATLVQPVGSPLSLECTVEGTSNPNLYWYRQAAGRGLQLLFYSVGIGQISSEVPQNLSASRPQDRQFILSSKKLLLSDSGFYLCAWSVGGVEAFFGQGTRLTVV.

The chain carries TRBV7-2 and TRBJ2-1, with D unresolved. The CDR3 has 18 amino acids. V was shortened by 1 base and J by 0 bases, with 16 bases between the two germline ends. Germline values: CDR1 SGHTA, CDR2 FQGNSA. CDR3 residues: CASSLVGRGRSSYNEQFF. Written as DNA, the CDR3 is TGTGCCAGCAGCTTAGTGGGTCGAGGACGGAGCTCCTACAATGAGCAGTTCTTC.

The rearrangement joins TRBV29-1 to TRBJ2-2, with D uncertain. The length of the CDR3 is 15 residues. The V gene lost 2 bases and the J gene lost 0 bases, with 10 bases spanning the gap. Germline V lookup: CDR1 SQVTM, CDR2 ANQGSEA. Here the CDR3 DNA reads TGCAGCGTTGAAATGGAAGGGTCGAACACCGGGGAGCTGTTTTTT. Protein sequence: CSVEMEGSNTGELFF.